The clone carrying this T cell receptor beta chain appeared a few times. This specimen belongs to a study of T cells in Graves' hyperthyroidism and ophthalmopathy. Amplified TCR beta CDR3 regions came from RNA transcripts. With the HTBI primer set, the TCR CDR3 went through a first round of RT-PCR. MiXCR, run by TCRdb on the multiplex PCR reads, gives a single entry per CDR3 protein. The sample shows some 580,000 distinct CDR3 sequences, about a sixth of them seen only once. This CDR3 has 15 residues. Germline CDR1 and CDR2: DFQATT and SNEGSKA (reference sequence). Trimming shortened V by 6 bases and J by 0 bases, and 15 bases separated the two germline ends.

The source material was blood. The gene calls are TRBV20-1 and TRBJ1-5, with D perhaps TRBD1 (6 bases). This TCR derives from a woman in her thirties or forties with Graves' ophthalmopathy. The CDR3 region is CSALRTDYSNQPQHF. In DNA form, the CDR3 reads TGCAGTGCCCTTCGGACAGATTATAGCAATCAGCCCCAGCATTTT.